This TCR beta chain derives from a study of blood T cell repertoires in COVID-19. Study-level information: The United States, Italy and Spain supplied acute and convalescent COVID-19 samples. From T cells, B-cell-depleted T cells, or PBMCs came the material, which was cDNA or gDNA.

The authors' processing: Amplification from reference gene primers served as the basis for estimated nucleated cell counts. Method: immunoSEQ multiplex PCR; TCRdb's copy keeps in-frame clones and lacks some. That table is the source of V, J and clone size, and D and trimming were worked out from the DNA. The data show hundreds of thousands of clones, with approximately 90% seen just once and roughly 4% held by the top ten. The CDR3 is made up of 13 amino acids. From germline, CDR1 is LNHDA and CDR2 SQIVND (reference sequence). The germline V and J ends were trimmed by 2 bases and 4 bases, with 6 bases remaining between them.

The material sequenced was peripheral blood. The TCR comes from a woman in her thirties with acute or convalescent COVID-19. The chain uses TRBV19 and TRBJ1-5; the D gene is possibly TRBD1 (5 bases). The CDR3 region has the DNA TGTGCCAGTAGTATACGGACAAATCAGCCCCAGCATTTT. Translation: CASSIRTNQPQHF.